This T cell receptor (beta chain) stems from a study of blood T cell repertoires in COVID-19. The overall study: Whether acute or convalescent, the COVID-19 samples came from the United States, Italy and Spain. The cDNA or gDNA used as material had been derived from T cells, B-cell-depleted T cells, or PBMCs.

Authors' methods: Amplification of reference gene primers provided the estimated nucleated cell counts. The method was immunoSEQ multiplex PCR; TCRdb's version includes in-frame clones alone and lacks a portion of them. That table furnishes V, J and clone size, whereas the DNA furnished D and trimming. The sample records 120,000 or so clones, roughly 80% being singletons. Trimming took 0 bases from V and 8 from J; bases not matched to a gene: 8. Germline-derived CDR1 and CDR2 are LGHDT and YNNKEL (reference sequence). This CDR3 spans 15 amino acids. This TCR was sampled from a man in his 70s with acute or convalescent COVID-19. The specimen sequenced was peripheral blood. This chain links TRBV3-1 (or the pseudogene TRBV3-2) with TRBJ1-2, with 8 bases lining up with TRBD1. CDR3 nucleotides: TGTGCCAGCAGCCAAGATTCGGCAGGGGGCAGAGGCTACACCTTC. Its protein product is CASSQDSAGGRGYTF.